This T cell receptor (beta chain) emerged from a study of cytomegalovirus exposure and HLA in healthy donors. Across the whole study: Most genotyped donors, roughly 80% of some 400, had Caucasian-associated genetic ancestry.

The PCR ran on 60 Vbeta and 13 Jbeta primers. Assay used: immunoSEQ multiplex PCR; TCRdb lists only in-frame clones, some missing. The sample has more than 95,000 clones, around 67% seen once. V lost 5 bases to trimming and J lost 2 bases, with 15 bases between them. Germline CDR1 reads SEHNR; CDR2 reads FQNEAQ (reference sequence). CDR3 length: 15 amino acids. This clonotype was obtained from a woman in her fifties or sixties in good health and CMV-seronegative. The J gene is TRBJ1-1, the V gene TRBV7-9, with D hard to call. Sequenced sample: PBMCs. DNA for the CDR3: TGTGCCAGCAGCGAACCGGACTATTCAAACACTGAAGCTTTCTTT. Protein sequence: CASSEPDYSNTEAFF.